The sample holds one count of the clone carrying this T cell receptor beta chain. Germline V lookup: CDR1 LGHDT, CDR2 YNNKEL (reference sequence). The CDR3 contains 24 residues. Trimming shortened V by 1 base and J by 0 bases, and 31 bases separated the two germline ends. This record belongs to a study of blood T cell repertoires in COVID-19. Across the whole study: Samples came from the United States, Italy and Spain, spanning acute and convalescent COVID-19.

In the authors' methods: Reference gene primer amplification gave nucleated cell count estimates. Libraries were prepared by immunoSEQ multiplex PCR; TCRdb keeps only in-frame clonotypes and omits some of them. The DNA was the basis for D and trimming; V, J and clone size are from that table. The table lists around 220,000 clones, about 88% of them singletons, with 10% to 13% in the top ten. Those enrolled in Seattle joined during active infection and were followed longitudinally afterward. This TCR derives from a woman in her forties or fifties with COVID-19, enrolled during active disease. The sample consisted of peripheral blood. The chain recombines TRBV3-1 (or the pseudogene TRBV3-2) with TRBJ2-6; no firm D call. In DNA, the CDR3 is TGTGCCAGCAGCCAAGTCTATGGCTTTTTCGTCGACGGGTTCCTTTACTCTGGGGCCAACGTCCTGACTTTC. Translation: CASSQVYGFFVDGFLYSGANVLTF.